This T cell receptor (beta chain) was found in a study of cytomegalovirus exposure and HLA in healthy donors. The wider study: From HLA-typed donors, an early data release held approximately 85 million unique TCRs.

The PCR used 60 Vbeta and 13 Jbeta primers. TCRdb's table, derived via immunoSEQ multiplex PCR, lists solely in-frame clones and lacks some. The repertoire consists of under 170,000 clones, with 79% occurring once and the leading ten covering 6% to 6.5%. The germline V and J ends were trimmed by 2 bases and 8 bases, with 9 bases remaining between them. CDR3 length: 12 residues. Germline CDR1 reads MNHEY; CDR2 reads SMNVEV (reference sequence). This chain links TRBV27 with TRBJ1-1; no reliable D call. The sample was PBMCs. The TCR was taken from a man aged 45-65 years in good health and CMV-seropositive. CDR3 residues: CASSLPGGEAFF. The CDR3 DNA sequence: TGTGCCAGCAGTTTACCCGGAGGAGAAGCTTTCTTT.